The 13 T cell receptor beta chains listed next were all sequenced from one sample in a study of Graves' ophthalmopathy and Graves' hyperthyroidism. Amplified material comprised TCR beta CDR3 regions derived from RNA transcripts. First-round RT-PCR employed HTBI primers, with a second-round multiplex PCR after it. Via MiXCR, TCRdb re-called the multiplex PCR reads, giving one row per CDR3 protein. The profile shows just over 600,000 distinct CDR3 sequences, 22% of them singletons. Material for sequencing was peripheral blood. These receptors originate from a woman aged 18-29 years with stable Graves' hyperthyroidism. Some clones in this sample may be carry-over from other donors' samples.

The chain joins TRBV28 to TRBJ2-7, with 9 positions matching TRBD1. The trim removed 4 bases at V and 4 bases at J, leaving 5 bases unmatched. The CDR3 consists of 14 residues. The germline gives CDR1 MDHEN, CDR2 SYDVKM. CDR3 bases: TGTGCCAGCAGTTCATACAGGGGGCTTTACGAGCAGTACTTC. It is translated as CASSSYRGLYEQYF.

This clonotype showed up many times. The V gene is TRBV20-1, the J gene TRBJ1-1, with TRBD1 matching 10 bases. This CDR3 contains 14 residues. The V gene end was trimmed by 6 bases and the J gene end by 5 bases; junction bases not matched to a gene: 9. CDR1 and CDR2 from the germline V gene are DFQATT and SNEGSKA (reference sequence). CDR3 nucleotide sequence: TGCAGTGCGAAGACAGACAGGGGGCGGACTGAAGCTTTCTTT. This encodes CSAKTDRGRTEAFF.

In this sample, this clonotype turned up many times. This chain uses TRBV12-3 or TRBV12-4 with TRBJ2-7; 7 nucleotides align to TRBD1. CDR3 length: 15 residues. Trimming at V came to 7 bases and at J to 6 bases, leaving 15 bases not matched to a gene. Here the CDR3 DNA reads TGTGCCAGCACCACAGGGACAGCCCAACACCTCGAGCAGTACTTC. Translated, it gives CASTTGTAQHLEQYF.

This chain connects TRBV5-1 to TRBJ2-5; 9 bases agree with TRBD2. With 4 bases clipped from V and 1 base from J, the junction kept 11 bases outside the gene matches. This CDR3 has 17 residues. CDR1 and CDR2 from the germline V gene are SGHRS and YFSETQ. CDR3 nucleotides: TGCGCCAGCAGCCCCGCCCTGGCGGGGGGGATCCAAGAGACCCAGTACTTC. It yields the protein CASSPALAGGIQETQYF.

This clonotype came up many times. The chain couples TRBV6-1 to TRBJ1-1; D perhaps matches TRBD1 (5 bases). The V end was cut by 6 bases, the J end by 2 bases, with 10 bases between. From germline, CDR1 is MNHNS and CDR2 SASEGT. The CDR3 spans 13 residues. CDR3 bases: TGTGCCAGCAGACCAGGGAGTAACACTGAAGCTTTCTTT. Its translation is CASRPGSNTEAFF.

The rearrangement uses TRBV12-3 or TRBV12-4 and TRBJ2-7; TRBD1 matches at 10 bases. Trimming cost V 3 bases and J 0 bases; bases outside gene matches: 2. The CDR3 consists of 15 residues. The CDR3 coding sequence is TGTGCCAGCAGTTTGGGACAGGGGCCCTCCTACGAGCAGTACTTC. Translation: CASSLGQGPSYEQYF.

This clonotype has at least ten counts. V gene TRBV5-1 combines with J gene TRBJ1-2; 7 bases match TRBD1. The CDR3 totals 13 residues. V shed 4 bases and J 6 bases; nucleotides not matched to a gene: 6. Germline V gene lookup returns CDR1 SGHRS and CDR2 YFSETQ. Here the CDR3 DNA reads TGCGCCAGCAGCCCTGACAGGGTGGATGGCTACACCTTC. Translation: CASSPDRVDGYTF.

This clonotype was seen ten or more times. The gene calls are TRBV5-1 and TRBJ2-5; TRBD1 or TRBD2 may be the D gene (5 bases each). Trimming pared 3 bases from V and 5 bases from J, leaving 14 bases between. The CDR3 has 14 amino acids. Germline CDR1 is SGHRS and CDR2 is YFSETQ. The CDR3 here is CASSSLGTSETQYF. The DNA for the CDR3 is TGCGCCAGCAGCTCACTCGGGACCTCGGAGACCCAGTACTTC.

This CDR3 reads CAWSTTGLYEQYF. In DNA form, the CDR3 reads TGTGCCTGGAGTACTACAGGTCTCTACGAGCAGTACTTC. The chain couples TRBV30 to TRBJ2-7, with D possibly matching TRBD1 (5 bases). V lost 2 bases and J lost 3, with 11 bases in between. This CDR3 has 13 amino acids. Per the germline V gene, CDR1 is GTSNPN and CDR2 is SVGIG (reference sequence).

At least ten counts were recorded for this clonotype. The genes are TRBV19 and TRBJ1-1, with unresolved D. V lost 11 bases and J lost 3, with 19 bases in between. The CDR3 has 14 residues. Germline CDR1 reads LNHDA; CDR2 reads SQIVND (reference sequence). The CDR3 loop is CASGAGGVYTEAFF. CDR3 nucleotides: TGTGCCTCCGGAGCTGGTGGGGTCTACACTGAAGCTTTCTTT.

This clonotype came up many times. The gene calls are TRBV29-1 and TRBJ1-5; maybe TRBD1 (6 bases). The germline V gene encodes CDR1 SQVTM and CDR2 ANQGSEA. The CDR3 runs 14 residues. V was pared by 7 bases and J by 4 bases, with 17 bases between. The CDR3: CSGPPRGENQPQHF. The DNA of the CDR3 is TGCAGCGGCCCTCCCAGGGGCGAAAATCAGCCCCAGCATTTT.

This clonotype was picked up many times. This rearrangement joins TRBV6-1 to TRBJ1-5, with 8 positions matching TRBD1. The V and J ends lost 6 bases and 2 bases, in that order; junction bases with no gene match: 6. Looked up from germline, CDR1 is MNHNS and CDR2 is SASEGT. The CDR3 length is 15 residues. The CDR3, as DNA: TGTGCCAGCAGATCGACAGGGGATGGCAATCAGCCCCAGCATTTT. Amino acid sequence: CASRSTGDGNQPQHF.

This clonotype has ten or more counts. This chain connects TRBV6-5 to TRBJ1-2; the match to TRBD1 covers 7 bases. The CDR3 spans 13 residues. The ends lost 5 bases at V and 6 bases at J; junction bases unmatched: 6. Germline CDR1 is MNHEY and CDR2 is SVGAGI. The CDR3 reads CASSLQGTDGYTF. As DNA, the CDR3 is TGTGCCAGCAGTCTACAGGGGACTGATGGCTACACCTTC.